The 26 T cell receptor beta chains below were found in one sample sequenced in a study of response to subunit inactivated influenza vaccine. TCRdb recomputed calls from the RT-PCR reads with MiXCR, one row per CDR3 protein. The table shows approximately 680,000 distinct CDR3 sequences, with around a sixth occurring only once. The specimen was PBMCs from blood, collected less than 13 days after vaccination. The origin of the receptors is a man between 50 and 59 years old who received an inactivated influenza vaccine.

This clonotype was observed a few times. V and J are TRBV12-3 or TRBV12-4 and TRBJ1-6, with D unclear. This CDR3 is 16 amino acids long. Trimming stripped 7 bases from V and 6 bases from J, with 19 bases between. CDR3 amino acids: CASTLSGGRSNSPLHF. The CDR3 coding sequence is TGTGCCAGCACCCTGAGCGGCGGTCGTAGTAATTCACCCCTCCACTTT.

This rearrangement joins TRBV7-2 to TRBJ2-7; no firm D call. V was shortened by 2 bases and J by 0 bases, with 11 bases between the two germline ends. CDR1 is SGHTA, CDR2 FQGNSA, per germline. This CDR3 is built from 15 residues. The CDR3 nucleotides are TGTGCCAGCAGCTTACAGACGGCTCGCTCCTACGAGCAGTACTTC. Translation: CASSLQTARSYEQYF.

The chain has TRBV20-1 and TRBJ2-7, with TRBD2 matching 11 bases. This CDR3 comprises 14 residues. CDR1 and CDR2 from the germline V gene are DFQATT and SNEGSKA (reference sequence). The V segment lost 5 bases and the J segment 3 bases; nucleotides outside the gene matches: 6. CDR3 sequence reads: CSAPGTSGVYEQYF. Here the CDR3 DNA reads TGCAGTGCTCCCGGGACTAGCGGTGTCTACGAGCAGTACTTC.

This clonotype has just a few counts. The chain employs TRBV6-5 and TRBJ1-5; D might be TRBD1 (5 bases). CDR3 length equals 18 residues. With 2 bases removed from V and 2 bases from J, the gap between germline ends came to 19 bases. Germline V lookup: CDR1 MNHEY, CDR2 SVGAGI. The CDR3 region has the DNA TGTGCCAGCAGTTACCTCCCTCCGGAGGGGCGGCGCAATCAGCCCCAGCATTTT. It encodes CASSYLPPEGRRNQPQHF.

V and J are TRBV7-9 and TRBJ2-5; D ambiguous. Germline CDR1 SEHNR, CDR2 FQNEAQ (reference sequence). The ends were cut back, 5 bases at V and 2 bases at J, with 15 bases in the middle. The CDR3 consists of 15 residues. The CDR3 DNA sequence: TGTGCCAGCAGCCGACAAACTATCGGACAAGAGACCCAGTACTTC. Translating gives CASSRQTIGQETQYF.

The chain couples TRBV19 to TRBJ2-2; D is perhaps TRBD1 (5 bases). Germline CDR1 LNHDA, CDR2 SQIVND (reference sequence). This CDR3 is 13 amino acids long. Trimming shortened V by 3 bases and J by 8 bases, and 10 bases separated the two germline ends. Written as DNA, the CDR3 is TGTGCCAGTAGTATGAAGGGGAAGGGGGAGCTGTTTTTT. Its translation is CASSMKGKGELFF.

This clonotype was observed once. This chain connects TRBV18 to TRBJ2-7, with D possibly being TRBD1 or TRBD2 (6 bases each). Trimming removed 8 bases from V and 7 bases from J, with 21 bases in between. CDR3 length: 14 amino acids. Looked up from germline, CDR1 is KGHSH and CDR2 is LQKENI. DNA for the CDR3: TGTGCCAGCACCGGCGGGACTCGAACAGGGGAGCAGTACTTC. It encodes CASTGGTRTGEQYF.

This clonotype was seen many times. The chain links TRBV30 to TRBJ1-1; possible D gene TRBD1, 6 bases. Germline V lookup: CDR1 GTSNPN, CDR2 SVGIG (reference sequence). V was pared by 3 bases and J by 4 bases, with 15 bases between. The CDR3 length is 14 residues. The CDR3 DNA is TGTGCCTGGAGGTATTATCGGGGGCGCACTGAAGCTTTCTTT. Translation gives CAWRYYRGRTEAFF.

The chain recombines TRBV6-5 with TRBJ2-1; no clear D gene. V was cut by 0 bases and J by 7 bases, with 13 bases left in between. Germline V CDR1 and CDR2: MNHEY, SVGAGI. The CDR3 contains 15 residues. The CDR3 sequence is CASSYSTGSANEQFF. In nucleotides, the CDR3 is TGTGCCAGCAGTTACTCGACTGGGTCAGCGAATGAGCAGTTCTTC.

This rearrangement joins TRBV12-3 or TRBV12-4 to TRBJ2-3, with a possible D match to TRBD2 (11 bases). The CDR3 has 16 amino acids. Trimming took 6 bases from V and 4 from J, leaving 20 bases between them. This CDR3 reads CASSQTSGTGADTQYF. In DNA, the CDR3 is TGTGCCAGCAGCCAGACTAGCGGGACAGGGGCAGATACGCAGTATTTT.

This clonotype was found many times. V and J are TRBV4-3 and TRBJ2-7; D assignment may be TRBD1 or TRBD2 (5 bases each). Germline V lookup: CDR1 LGHNA, CDR2 YSLEER. Between the trimmed V and J ends, which lost 1 base and 0 bases, there was a span of 13 bases. CDR3 length: 16 amino acids. The CDR3 sequence: CASSQGSAGSSYEQYF. The CDR3 coding sequence is TGCGCCAGCAGCCAAGGGTCCGCAGGGAGCTCCTACGAGCAGTACTTC.

This clonotype was detected many times. This chain connects TRBV6-1 to TRBJ1-5; weak D call: TRBD1 (6 bases). The ends were cut back, 1 base at V and 7 bases at J, with 14 bases in the middle. Germline-derived CDR1 and CDR2 are MNHNS and SASEGT. This CDR3 comprises 15 residues. Here the CDR3 reads CASSEVGGRGQPQHF. CDR3 nucleotides: TGTGCCAGCAGTGAAGTGGGGGGGCGCGGGCAGCCCCAGCATTTT.

The chain joins TRBV24-1 to TRBJ2-1; 14 bases are shared with TRBD2. Trimming at V came to 3 bases and at J to 9 bases, leaving 3 bases not matched to a gene. The CDR3 is 15 amino acids. Germline CDR1 KGHDR, CDR2 SFDVKD. This CDR3 is CATSDAGTSGSEQFF. CDR3 sequence (DNA): TGTGCCACCAGTGATGCCGGGACTAGCGGGAGTGAGCAGTTCTTC.

This clonotype was seen more than once but under ten times. V usage is TRBV6-5 and J usage is TRBJ2-7, with D tentatively TRBD2 (5 bases). CDR1 is MNHEY and CDR2 is SVGAGI in the germline V gene. The CDR3 runs to 16 residues. Trimming cost V 5 bases and J 3 bases, with 20 bases left between them. The CDR3 loop is CASSNPRGGLYYEQYF. The CDR3, as DNA: TGTGCCAGCAGTAACCCCCGGGGTGGGTTATACTACGAGCAGTACTTC.

This clonotype was observed a few times. The V and J genes are TRBV6-4 and TRBJ1-5, with unresolved D. Deletions cut 6 bases from V and 4 bases from J, with 13 bases between. In germline, CDR1 is MRHNA, CDR2 SNTAGT. The CDR3 has 14 residues. The CDR3 loop is CASRWTLRNQPQHF. CDR3 DNA: TGTGCCAGCAGATGGACTCTCCGAAATCAGCCCCAGCATTTT.

This clonotype was picked up a small number of times. The chain is built from TRBV28 and TRBJ2-5; 10 bases fit TRBD2. CDR1 is MDHEN and CDR2 is SYDVKM in the germline V gene. V gave up 3 bases and J gave up 4 bases; unmatched junction bases: 8. This CDR3 has 16 residues. The CDR3 sequence: CASSLEAGGPSETQYF. CDR3 in DNA: TGTGCCAGCAGTTTGGAAGCGGGAGGGCCCTCAGAGACCCAGTACTTC.

V is TRBV5-6 and J is TRBJ2-1; D remains unclear. Trimming cost V 4 bases and J 5 bases, with 10 bases left between them. The CDR3 is 13 amino acids. Looked up from germline, CDR1 is SGHDT and CDR2 is YYEEEE. The CDR3 reads CASSPDQNNEQFF. The CDR3 nucleotides read TGTGCCAGCAGCCCCGACCAGAACAATGAGCAGTTCTTC.

This rearrangement joins TRBV28 to TRBJ2-3; TRBD2 aligns across 12 bases. The CDR3 is 19 residues long. J gave up 3 bases and V 7 bases, and 17 bases lay outside the gene matches. Germline-derived CDR1 and CDR2 are MDHEN and SYDVKM. The CDR3 bases are TGTGCCAGCAACCACCTCCGACTAGCGGGGGATCGAGGAACAGATACGCAGTATTTT. It translates to CASNHLRLAGDRGTDTQYF. The full variable domain, completed using reference TRBV28 and TRBJ2-3, is DVKVTQSSRYLVKRTGEKVFLECVQDMDHENMFWYRQDPGLGLRLIYFSYDVKMKEKGDIPEGYSVSREKKERFSLILESASTNQTSMYLCASNHLRLAGDRGTDTQYFGPGTRLTVL.

The J gene is TRBJ2-7, the V gene TRBV18; 7 bases agree with TRBD2. Germline values: CDR1 KGHSH, CDR2 LQKENI. V was pared by 2 bases and J by 3 bases, with 7 bases of the junction left unmatched. The CDR3 contains 15 residues. The CDR3 protein is CASSPEAGPSYEQYF. DNA for the CDR3: TGTGCCAGCTCACCAGAAGCGGGGCCAAGCTACGAGCAGTACTTC.

The CDR3: CSFGSGQGYLAYGYTF. CDR3 nucleotide sequence: TGCAGCTTTGGAAGTGGACAGGGGTATTTAGCCTATGGCTACACCTTC. The chain couples TRBV29-1 to TRBJ1-2, with 9 bases that match TRBD1. Trimming at V came to 8 bases and at J to 4 bases, leaving 17 bases not matched to a gene. This CDR3 is built from 16 residues. Per germline, CDR1 SQVTM and CDR2 ANQGSEA. The full variable domain, with the rest looked up from reference TRBV29-1 and TRBJ1-2, is SAVISQKPSRDICQRGTSLTIQCQVDSQVTMMFWYRQQPGQSLTLIATANQGSEATYESGFVIDKFPISRPNLTFSTLTVSNMSPEDSSIYLCSFGSGQGYLAYGYTFGSGTRLTVV.

This clonotype turned up a few times. V usage is TRBV2 and J usage is TRBJ2-5; TRBD2 might be the D (5 bases). This CDR3 comprises 11 residues. Germline V lookup: CDR1 SNHLY, CDR2 FYNNEI. The germline V and J ends were trimmed by 6 bases and 7 bases, with 9 bases remaining between them. CDR3 coding DNA: TGTGCCAGCAGACCCGAGGGGACCCAGTACTTC. Protein sequence: CASRPEGTQYF.

V is TRBV10-2 and J is TRBJ1-1; 7 positions match TRBD1. Germline-derived CDR1 and CDR2 are WSHSY and SAAADI. The CDR3 consists of 12 residues. V shed 3 bases and J 11 bases; nucleotides not matched to a gene: 6. The DNA of the CDR3 is TGCGCCAGCAGTGATCACAGGGGAGACGCTTTCTTT. Translating it yields CASSDHRGDAFF.

J is TRBJ2-2 and V is TRBV2; 7 nucleotides agree with TRBD2. Trimming at V came to 10 bases and at J to 0 bases, leaving 17 bases not matched to a gene. This CDR3 region has 18 residues. CDR1 is SNHLY, CDR2 FYNNEI, per germline. In DNA form, the CDR3 reads TGTGCCACCAACCCACCCCCCGGGGGGACTTCGAACACCGGGGAGCTGTTTTTT. It encodes CATNPPPGGTSNTGELFF.

The chain couples TRBV30 to TRBJ2-7; D possibly corresponds to TRBD1 (6 bases). Germline-derived CDR1 and CDR2 are GTSNPN and SVGIG (reference sequence). Trimming shortened V by 2 bases and J by 2 bases, and 10 bases separated the two germline ends. CDR3 length equals 13 residues. CDR3 sequence reads: CAWSFQGTYEQYF. The CDR3 bases are TGTGCCTGGAGTTTTCAGGGGACCTACGAGCAGTACTTC.

This clonotype was seen ten or more times. The chain has TRBV6-2 or TRBV6-3 and TRBJ2-2; possibly TRBD1 for D (5 bases). CDR1 is MNHEY and CDR2 is SVGEGT in the germline V gene. The CDR3 consists of 14 residues. V gave up 7 bases and J gave up 6 bases, with 15 bases separating them. The CDR3 coding sequence is TGTGCCAGCAAACCCGACAGAGTTGCCGGGGAGCTGTTTTTT. Its protein is CASKPDRVAGELFF.

This clonotype came up a few times. The genes are TRBV12-3 or TRBV12-4 and TRBJ1-2, with D maybe TRBD1 (5 bases). The CDR3 has 13 residues. V dropped 7 bases and J dropped 3 bases, with 12 bases sitting between them. CDR3 nucleotides: TGTGCCAGCACTCATGGGGGGGACTATGGCTACACCTTC. It codes for CASTHGGDYGYTF.